This T cell receptor (beta chain) was sequenced for a study of regulatory T cells in long-lasting Graves disease. Turning to the study itself: Newly diagnosed Graves' patients had taken antithyroid drugs under 3 months.

The time point here: newly diagnosed GD, antithyroid drugs for less than 3 months. Extracted RNA from PBMCs served as the source of the TCR library. The authors built TCR beta libraries using iRepertoire HTBI primers and Arm-PCR of CDR3 regions. Each CDR3 protein is one row after TCRdb ran MiXCR on the multiplex PCR reads. The sample lists 350,000 to 400,000 distinct CDR3 sequences, under 20% occurring once. This clonotype was observed at least ten times. What it binds is not known. Per the germline V gene, CDR1 is MDHEN and CDR2 is SYDVKM. The CDR3 totals 16 residues. V lost 4 bases and J lost 7; bases outside the gene matches: 12. Whole-study findings and limits: Patients whose Graves' disease persisted exhibited lower TCR diversity than those newly diagnosed.

The same data also went into a second study, on T cells in Graves' hyperthyroidism and ophthalmopathy.

The sample consisted of peripheral blood mononuclear cells (PBMCs), taken at new diagnosis, from a patient treated with antithyroid drugs. The V gene is TRBV28, the J gene TRBJ2-1; 8 bases agree with TRBD2. This TCR was sampled from a woman aged 18-29 years with Graves disease. The CDR3 spells CASSSPTSGWGNEQFF. The CDR3 bases are TGTGCCAGCAGTTCCCCTACTAGCGGTTGGGGTAATGAGCAGTTCTTC.